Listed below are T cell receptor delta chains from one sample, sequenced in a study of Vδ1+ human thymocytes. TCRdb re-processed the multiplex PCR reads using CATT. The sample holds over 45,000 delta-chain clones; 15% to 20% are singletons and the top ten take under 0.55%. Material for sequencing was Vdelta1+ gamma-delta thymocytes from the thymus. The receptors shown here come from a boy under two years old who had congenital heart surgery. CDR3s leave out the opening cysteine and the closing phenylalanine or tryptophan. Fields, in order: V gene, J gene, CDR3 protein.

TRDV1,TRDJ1,ALGERSTFPTRIWIRPDKLI
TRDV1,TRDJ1,ALGKGGDYWGMNTDKLI
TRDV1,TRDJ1,ALGELGLGDTADKLI
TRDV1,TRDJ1,ALGEPGCSPKATDKLI
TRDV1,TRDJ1,ALGACGLPSLVLGDTDKLI
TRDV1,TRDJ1,ALGEGPPTSGYDGGLI
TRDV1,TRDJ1,ALGSLLGDSGYTDKLI
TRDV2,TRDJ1,ACDLCTVLKLI
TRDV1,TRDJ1,ALGETGAVGKLI
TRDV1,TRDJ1,ALGEFTPLHADKLI
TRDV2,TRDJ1,ARDTGIVPWGICLITDKLI
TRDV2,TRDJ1,ACDTSGGYLTDKLI
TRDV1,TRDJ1,ALGDLSLRGDTGDTDKLI
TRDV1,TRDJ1,ALGELPLHTDKLI
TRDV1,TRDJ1,ALGDRQTNRGLVLYTDKLI
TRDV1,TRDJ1,ALGLLRISGGDKLI
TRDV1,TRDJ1,ALGERGGPTDKLI
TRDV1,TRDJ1,ALGAGAYTDKLI
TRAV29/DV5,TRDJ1,SVLLCSKRRSSVSGFTGGIHTDKLI
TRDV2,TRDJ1,ACDTGGGRQYWGIPDKLI
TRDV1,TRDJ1,ALGESCRRDLYTDKLI
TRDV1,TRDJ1,ALGELLSGGTGGGHKLI
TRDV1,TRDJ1,ALGPGRVLGVLTPDTDKLI
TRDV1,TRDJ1,ALAKTRGTPRYTDKLI
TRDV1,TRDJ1,ALGGPGGYAPNKLI
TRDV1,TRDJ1,ALGELFLPYWGAPTDKLI
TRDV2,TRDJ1,ACGARFTGGYRYTDKLI
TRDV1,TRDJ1,ALATPTGFLTPVLGDKYTDKLI
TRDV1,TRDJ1,ALGESRLLTHGGYWGYTDKLI
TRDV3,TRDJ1,AYSCYWGTEDKLI
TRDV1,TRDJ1,ALGELGESGGWYTDKLI
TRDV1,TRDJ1,ALGGYGWGFDKLI
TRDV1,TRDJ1,ALGEPFLRLGDSDGGWKLI
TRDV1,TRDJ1,ALGEPPPYGGDLWYTDKLI
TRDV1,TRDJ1,ALGGPFI
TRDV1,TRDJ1,ALGDPILGDAELI
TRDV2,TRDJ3,AWGLGAVPTTWDTRQMF
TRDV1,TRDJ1,ALGEFLQLYWGPTDKLI
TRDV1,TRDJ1,ALGGVPQGWGILPNTDKLI
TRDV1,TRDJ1,ALGEHKPFRIKYTDKLI
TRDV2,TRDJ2,ACDTEQGDTYAQLF
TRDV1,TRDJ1,ALGELEFLTGGPDTDKLI